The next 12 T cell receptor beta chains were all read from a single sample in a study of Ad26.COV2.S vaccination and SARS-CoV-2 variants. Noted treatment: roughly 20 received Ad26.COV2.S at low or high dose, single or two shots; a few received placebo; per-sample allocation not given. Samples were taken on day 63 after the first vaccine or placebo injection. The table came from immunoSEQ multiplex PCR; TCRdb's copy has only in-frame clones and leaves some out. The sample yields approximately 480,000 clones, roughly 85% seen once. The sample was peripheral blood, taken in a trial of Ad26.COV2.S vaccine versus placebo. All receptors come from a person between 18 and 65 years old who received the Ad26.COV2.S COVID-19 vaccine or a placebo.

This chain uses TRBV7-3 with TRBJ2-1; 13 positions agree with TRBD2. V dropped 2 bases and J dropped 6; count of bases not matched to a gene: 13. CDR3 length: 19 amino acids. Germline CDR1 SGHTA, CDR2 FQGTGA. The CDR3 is CASSLSPPGLAGSGNEQFF. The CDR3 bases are TGTGCCAGCAGCTTATCCCCCCCGGGACTAGCGGGGAGCGGCAATGAGCAGTTCTTC.

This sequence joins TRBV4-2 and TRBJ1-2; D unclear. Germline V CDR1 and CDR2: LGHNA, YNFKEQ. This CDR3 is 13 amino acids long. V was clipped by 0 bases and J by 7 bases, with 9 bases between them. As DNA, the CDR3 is TGTGCCAGCAGCCAAGATCTGGCGGGTGGCTACACCTTC. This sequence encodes CASSQDLAGGYTF.

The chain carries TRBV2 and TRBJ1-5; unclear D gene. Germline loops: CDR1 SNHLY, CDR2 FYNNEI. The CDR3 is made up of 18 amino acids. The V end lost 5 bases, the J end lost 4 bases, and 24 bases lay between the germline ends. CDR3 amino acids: CASSRDHQTPGRNQPQHF. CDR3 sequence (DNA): TGTGCCAGCAGTCGAGATCACCAGACCCCCGGGCGGAATCAGCCCCAGCATTTT.

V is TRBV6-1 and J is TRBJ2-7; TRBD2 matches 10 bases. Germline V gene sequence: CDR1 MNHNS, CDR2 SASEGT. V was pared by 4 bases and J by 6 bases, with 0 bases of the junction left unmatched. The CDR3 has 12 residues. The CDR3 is CASSVAGGEQYF. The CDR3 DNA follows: TGTGCCAGCAGTGTAGCGGGGGGCGAGCAGTACTTC.

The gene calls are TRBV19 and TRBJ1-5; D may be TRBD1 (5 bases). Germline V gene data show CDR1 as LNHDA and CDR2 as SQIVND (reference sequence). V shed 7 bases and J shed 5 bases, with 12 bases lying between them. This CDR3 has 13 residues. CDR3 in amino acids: CASNGGAYQPQHF. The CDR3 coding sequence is TGTGCCAGTAATGGGGGAGCGTATCAGCCCCAGCATTTT. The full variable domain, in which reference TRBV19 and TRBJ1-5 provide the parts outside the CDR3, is DGGITQSPKYLFRKEGQNVTLSCEQNLNHDAMYWYRQDPGQGLRLIYYSQIVNDFQKGDIAEGYSVSREKKESFPLTVTSAQKNPTAFYLCASNGGAYQPQHFGDGTRLSIL.

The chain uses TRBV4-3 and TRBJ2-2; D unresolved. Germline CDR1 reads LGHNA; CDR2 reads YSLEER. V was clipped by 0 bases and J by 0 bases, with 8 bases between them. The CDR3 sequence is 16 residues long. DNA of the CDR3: TGCGCCAGCAGCCAAGAGGTACCCCCGAACACCGGGGAGCTGTTTTTT. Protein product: CASSQEVPPNTGELFF.

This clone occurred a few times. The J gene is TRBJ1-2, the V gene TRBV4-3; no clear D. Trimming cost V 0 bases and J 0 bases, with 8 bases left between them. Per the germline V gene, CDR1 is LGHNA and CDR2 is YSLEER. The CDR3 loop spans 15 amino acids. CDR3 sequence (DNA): TGCGCCAGCAGCCAAGATACCAGAACTAACTATGGCTACACCTTC. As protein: CASSQDTRTNYGYTF.

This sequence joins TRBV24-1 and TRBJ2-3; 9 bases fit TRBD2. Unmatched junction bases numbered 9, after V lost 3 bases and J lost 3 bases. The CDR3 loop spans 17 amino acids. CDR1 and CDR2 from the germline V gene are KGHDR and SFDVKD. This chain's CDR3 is CATSDPNSGSWTDTQYF. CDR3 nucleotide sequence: TGTGCCACCAGTGATCCAAATAGCGGGAGCTGGACAGATACGCAGTATTTT.

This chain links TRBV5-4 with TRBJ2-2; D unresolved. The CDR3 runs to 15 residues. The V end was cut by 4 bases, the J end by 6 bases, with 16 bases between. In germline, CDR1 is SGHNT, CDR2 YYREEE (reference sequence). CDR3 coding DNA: TGTGCCAGCAGCCGTCGAATTATAGGTCCCGGGGAGCTGTTTTTT. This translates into CASSRRIIGPGELFF.

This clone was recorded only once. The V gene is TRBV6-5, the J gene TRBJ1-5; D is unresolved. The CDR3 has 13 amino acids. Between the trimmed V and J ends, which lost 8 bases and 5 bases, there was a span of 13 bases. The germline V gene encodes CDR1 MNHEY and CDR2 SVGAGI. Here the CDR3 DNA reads TGTGCCAGCTCTGGCCAGTTTGATCAGCCCCAGCATTTT. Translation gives CASSGQFDQPQHF.

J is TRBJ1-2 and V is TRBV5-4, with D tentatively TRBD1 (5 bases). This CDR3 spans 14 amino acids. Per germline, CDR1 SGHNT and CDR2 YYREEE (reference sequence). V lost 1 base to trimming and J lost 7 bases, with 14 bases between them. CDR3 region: CASSLPHGAGGYTF. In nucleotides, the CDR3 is TGTGCCAGCAGCTTGCCCCATGGGGCGGGTGGCTACACCTTC.

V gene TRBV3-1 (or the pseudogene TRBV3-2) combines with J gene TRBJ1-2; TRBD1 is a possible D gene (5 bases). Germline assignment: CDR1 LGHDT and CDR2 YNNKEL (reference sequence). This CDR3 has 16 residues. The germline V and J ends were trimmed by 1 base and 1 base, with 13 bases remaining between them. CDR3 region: CASSQGGGAHNYGYTF. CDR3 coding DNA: TGTGCCAGCAGCCAAGGGGGAGGGGCCCATAACTATGGCTACACCTTC.